The subject of this entry is one T cell receptor (beta chain). Its antigen is as yet unknown. V lost 3 bases and J 1 base, leaving 11 bases between the germline ends. Germline V lookup: CDR1 MRHNA, CDR2 SNTAGT. The CDR3 is 15 amino acids. TCRdb passed the RACE reads through MiXCR, listing each CDR3 protein once. This table holds 100,000 to 150,000 distinct CDR3 sequences, 12% to 15% found once. This sample stems from a study of human T cells and chemical hapten exposure. General observations from the study: No shift was seen in TCRs above 1 in 1000 frequency with DPC sensitization.

Time point noted: patch test 1, 2 weeks after DPC sensitization. The treatment denotes: therapeutic diphenylcyclopropenone sensitization with weekly scalp DPC. Every patch test was put on after a blood sample was taken. Alopecia patients deemed DPC-suitable, aged 18 to 70, excluding pregnancy. The V and J genes are TRBV6-4 and TRBJ2-3, with D possibly TRBD2 on 6 matching bases. Sequenced here: whole blood, sampled in connection with sensitization to the hapten diphenylcyclopropenone (DPC). The sequence came from a man aged 18 to 35 with alopecia areata. Some clones in this sample may be carry-over from other donors' samples. This CDR3 reads CASSEMASGTDTQYF. The CDR3, as DNA: TGTGCCAGCAGTGAGATGGCTAGCGGCACAGATACGCAGTATTTT.